The 5 T cell receptor beta chains below all came from one sample that was sequenced in a study of cytomegalovirus exposure and HLA in healthy donors. Primers: 60 Vbeta forward and 13 Jbeta reverse. Sequencing used immunoSEQ multiplex PCR; TCRdb keeps in-frame clones, though not all of them. The profile covers 130,000 to 150,000 clones, with roughly 80% appearing a single time and roughly 3.1% taken by the ten largest. Sequenced: PBMCs. These receptors were taken from a middle-aged man in good health and CMV-seropositive.

The table lists this clone with a count of one. The rearrangement uses TRBV6-5 and TRBJ1-2, with D possibly being TRBD1 (5 bases). Per the germline V gene, CDR1 is MNHEY and CDR2 is SVGAGI. The CDR3 consists of 15 residues. The V end was cut by 0 bases, the J end by 4 bases, with 12 bases between. The CDR3 protein is CASSYSQAAPYGYTF. The CDR3 coding sequence is TGTGCCAGCAGTTACTCACAGGCCGCACCCTATGGCTACACCTTC.

V gene TRBV27 combines with J gene TRBJ1-3; TRBD1 agrees at 7 bases. The CDR3 length is 15 residues. The J segment lost 0 bases and the V segment lost 6 bases, leaving 5 bases of the junction unmatched. Germline V gene data show CDR1 as MNHEY and CDR2 as SMNVEV (reference sequence). The chain's CDR3 is CASRNRGSSGNTIYF. The DNA for the CDR3 is TGTGCCAGCAGGAACAGGGGATCCTCTGGAAACACCATATATTTT.

The chain uses TRBV19 and TRBJ1-1; a possible D gene is TRBD1 (5 bases). V was cut by 4 bases and J by 1 base, with 16 bases left in between. The CDR3 is made up of 16 amino acids. The V gene's germline CDR1 is LNHDA and CDR2 SQIVND (reference sequence). In DNA, the CDR3 is TGTGCCAGTAGTAGAGGGACGGGACTCCCGAACACTGAAGCTTTCTTT. It encodes CASSRGTGLPNTEAFF.

This clone was found many times. The germline gene is not matched at one end of the junction; a read error may be the cause. The rearrangement links TRBV28 to TRBJ1-1; 7 bases agree with TRBD1. Germline assignment: CDR1 MDHEN and CDR2 SYDVKM. The CDR3 contains 12 residues. CDR3 sequence: CASSLGDRVLRF. The CDR3 DNA reads TGTGCCAGCAGCCTCGGAGACAGGGTACTCAGGTTT.

A few counts support this clone. This chain connects TRBV19 to TRBJ2-6, with D perhaps TRBD2 (6 bases). Germline CDR1 LNHDA, CDR2 SQIVND (reference sequence). The CDR3 is 17 residues long. Trimming cost V 5 bases and J 0 bases, with 14 bases left between them. CDR3 coding DNA: TGTGCCAGTAGTCCTGGACTACTGAGCTCTGGGGCCAACGTCCTGACTTTC. It translates to CASSPGLLSSGANVLTF.